Listed here is a single TCR beta chain. The source of the sample is a study of blood T cell repertoires in COVID-19. Overall study context: Researchers got acute and convalescent COVID-19 samples from the United States, Italy and Spain. T cells, B-cell-depleted T cells, or PBMCs supplied cDNA or gDNA.

Under the authors' procedure: Amplification of reference gene primers was used by the study to estimate nucleated cell counts. The method was immunoSEQ multiplex PCR; TCRdb's version includes in-frame clones alone and lacks a portion of them. V, J and clone size are those of that table, while D and trimming were read from the DNA. The sample consists of some 150,000 clones, 84% of them appearing once. The sequencing input was peripheral blood. The TCR originated in a human donor in a cohort sampled during active COVID-19.

The CDR3 loop is CARTGTAVNYGYTF. CDR3 DNA: TGTGCCAGGACCGGGACAGCCGTTAACTATGGCTACACCTTC. V gene TRBV2 combines with J gene TRBJ1-2, with 7 positions matching TRBD1. After removal of 9 bases from V and 1 base from J, the junction contained 8 bases not matched to a gene. Germline-derived CDR1 and CDR2 are SNHLY and FYNNEI. The CDR3 is made up of 14 amino acids.